What follows are 10 T cell receptor beta chains derived from one specimen sequenced in a study of cytomegalovirus exposure and HLA in healthy donors. Sequencing was performed with immunoSEQ multiplex PCR; in TCRdb, only in-frame clones are kept and a portion is missing. The data hold roughly 200,000 clones, with roughly 77% observed a single time. The sample comprised PBMCs. The receptors were gathered from a woman under 40 in good health and CMV-seronegative.

V is TRBV28 and J is TRBJ2-7; 9 bases map to TRBD1. CDR3 length: 16 residues. V shed 5 bases, J shed 4 bases, and the junction held 12 bases outside the gene matches. Germline V gene sequence: CDR1 MDHEN, CDR2 SYDVKM. CDR3 DNA sequence: TGTGCCAGCAGTACTAACAGGGGGCCTCCCTTTTACGAGCAGTACTTC. Its translation: CASSTNRGPPFYEQYF.

The chain combines TRBV19 with TRBJ2-7, with TRBD2 matching 8 bases. Germline V gene data show CDR1 as LNHDA and CDR2 as SQIVND (reference sequence). The CDR3 runs 15 residues. After removal of 3 bases from V and 5 bases from J, the junction contained 9 bases not matched to a gene. DNA of the CDR3: TGTGCCAGTAGTATGCGGGGGGCAGGAGGTCACGAGCAGTACTTC. Translation gives CASSMRGAGGHEQYF.

The CDR3 nucleotides are TGTGCCAGTAGTACCGACAGGGGCGAGGCCTACGAGCAGTACTTC. Its protein product is CASSTDRGEAYEQYF. The V gene is TRBV19, the J gene TRBJ2-7; 8 bases match TRBD1. Trimming cost V 4 bases and J 2 bases; bases outside gene matches: 7. Germline V gene sequence: CDR1 LNHDA, CDR2 SQIVND (reference sequence). The CDR3 runs to 15 residues.

This chain links TRBV7-2 with TRBJ2-1; 9 positions match TRBD2. Losses at the gene ends were 10 bases for V and 2 bases for J; bases not matched to a gene: 12. The CDR3 sequence is 16 residues long. CDR1 SGHTA and CDR2 FQGNSA come from the germline V gene. CDR3 region: CATRLAGSGPYNEQFF. CDR3 nucleotides: TGTGCCACGAGGCTAGCGGGATCAGGCCCCTACAATGAGCAGTTCTTC.

The chain has TRBV19 and TRBJ1-5, with TRBD1 matching over 9 bases. Per germline, CDR1 LNHDA and CDR2 SQIVND (reference sequence). This CDR3 comprises 18 residues. Trimming cost V 6 bases and J 0 bases; bases outside gene matches: 12. Here the CDR3 DNA reads TGTGCCAGTAGGGTAGGGGGGACAGGGAGCTATAGCAATCAGCCCCAGCATTTT. Its protein product is CASRVGGTGSYSNQPQHF. The entire variable domain, with the rest obtained from reference TRBV19 and TRBJ1-5, is as follows: DGGITQSPKYLFRKEGQNVTLSCEQNLNHDAMYWYRQDPGQGLRLIYYSQIVNDFQKGDIAEGYSVSREKKESFPLTVTSAQKNPTAFYLCASRVGGTGSYSNQPQHFGDGTRLSIL.

This chain links TRBV28 with TRBJ1-2; 8 nucleotides match TRBD1. This CDR3 has 15 amino acids. J was trimmed by 3 bases and V by 7 bases; bases with no gene match: 10. Germline V gene sequence: CDR1 MDHEN, CDR2 SYDVKM. CDR3 amino acids: CASKTGGQGDYGYTF. The DNA for the CDR3 is TGTGCCAGCAAGACCGGCGGACAGGGTGACTATGGCTACACCTTC.

The gene calls are TRBV9 and TRBJ1-5, with 7 bases matching TRBD1. The CDR3 contains 15 residues. V lost 3 bases and J lost 0; bases outside the gene matches: 3. Germline V gives CDR1 SGDLS, CDR2 YYNGEE. DNA for the CDR3: TGTGCCAGCAGCGCGGGACAGATTAGCAATCAGCCCCAGCATTTT. It encodes CASSAGQISNQPQHF.

The count of this clone is one. The rearrangement joins TRBV2 to TRBJ2-3, with D perhaps matching TRBD2 (7 bases). V was trimmed by 4 bases and J by 4 bases, leaving 12 bases between them. The CDR3 is 14 amino acids. The germline gives CDR1 SNHLY, CDR2 FYNNEI. The CDR3 spells CASSGGGRADTQYF. Written as DNA, the CDR3 is TGTGCCAGCAGTGGCGGGGGCCGGGCAGATACGCAGTATTTT.

This clone was counted a single time. This rearrangement joins TRBV10-1 to TRBJ2-1, with 12 bases aligning to TRBD1. The V gene's germline CDR1 is WNHNN and CDR2 SYGVQD (reference sequence). CDR3 length: 13 amino acids. V gave up 6 bases and J gave up 9 bases; unmatched junction bases: 3. The CDR3 loop is CASRGTGGSEQFF. In DNA, the CDR3 is TGCGCCAGCAGGGGGACAGGGGGCAGTGAGCAGTTCTTC.

This rearrangement joins TRBV6-6 to TRBJ1-5; TRBD1 aligns across 8 bases. J lost 3 bases, V lost 2 bases, and 3 bases had no gene match. The length of the CDR3 is 15 residues. The V gene's germline CDR1 is MNHNY and CDR2 SVGAGI (reference sequence). CDR3 DNA sequence: TGTGCCAGCAGTTACCAGGGACAGGTCAATCAGCCCCAGCATTTT. It translates to CASSYQGQVNQPQHF.